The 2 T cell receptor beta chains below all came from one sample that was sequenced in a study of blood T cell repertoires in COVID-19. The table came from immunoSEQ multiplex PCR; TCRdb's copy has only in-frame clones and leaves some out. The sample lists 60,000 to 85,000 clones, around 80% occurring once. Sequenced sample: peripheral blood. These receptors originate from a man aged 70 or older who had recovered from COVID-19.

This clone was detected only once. CDR3 sequence reads: CASSYPTGTPQPQHF. The CDR3 DNA sequence: TGTGCCAGCAGTTACCCGACAGGGACCCCACAGCCCCAGCATTTT. This chain connects TRBV6-2 or TRBV6-3 to TRBJ1-5; 7 bases are shared with TRBD1. This CDR3 is 15 amino acids long. Germline lookup yields CDR1 MNHEY and CDR2 SVGEGT. V was pared by 2 bases and J by 7 bases, with 8 bases of the junction left unmatched.

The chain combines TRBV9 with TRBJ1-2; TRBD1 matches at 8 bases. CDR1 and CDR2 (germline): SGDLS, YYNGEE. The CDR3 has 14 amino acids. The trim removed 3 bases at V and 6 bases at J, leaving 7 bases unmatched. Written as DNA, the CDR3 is TGTGCCAGCAGCGCCTCTCCAGGGGGCGATGGCTACACCTTC. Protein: CASSASPGGDGYTF.